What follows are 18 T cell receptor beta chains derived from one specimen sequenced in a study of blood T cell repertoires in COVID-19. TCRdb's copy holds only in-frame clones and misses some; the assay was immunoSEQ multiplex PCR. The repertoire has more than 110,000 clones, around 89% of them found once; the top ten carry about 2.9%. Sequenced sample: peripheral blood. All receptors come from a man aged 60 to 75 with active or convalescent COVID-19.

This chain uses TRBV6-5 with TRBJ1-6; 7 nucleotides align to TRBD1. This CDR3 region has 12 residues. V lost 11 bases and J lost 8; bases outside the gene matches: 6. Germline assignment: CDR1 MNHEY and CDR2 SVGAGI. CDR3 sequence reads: CAGRTGDSPLHF. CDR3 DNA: TGTGCCGGACGTACAGGGGATTCACCCCTCCACTTT.

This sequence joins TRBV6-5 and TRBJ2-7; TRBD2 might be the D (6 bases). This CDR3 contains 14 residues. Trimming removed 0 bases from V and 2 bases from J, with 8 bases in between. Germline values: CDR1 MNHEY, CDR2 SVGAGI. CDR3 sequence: CASSYSSGTYEQYF. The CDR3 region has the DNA TGTGCCAGCAGTTACTCTAGCGGAACCTACGAGCAGTACTTC.

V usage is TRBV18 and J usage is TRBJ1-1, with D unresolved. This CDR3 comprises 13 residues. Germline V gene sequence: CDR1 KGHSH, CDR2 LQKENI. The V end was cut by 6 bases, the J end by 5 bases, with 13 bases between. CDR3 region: CASSGHGGTEAFF. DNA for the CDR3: TGTGCCAGCTCGGGTCATGGCGGGACTGAAGCTTTCTTT.

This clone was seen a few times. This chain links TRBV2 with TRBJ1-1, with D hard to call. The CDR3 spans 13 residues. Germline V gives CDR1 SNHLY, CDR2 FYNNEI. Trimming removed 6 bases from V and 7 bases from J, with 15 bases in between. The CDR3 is CASSLIQSSEAFF. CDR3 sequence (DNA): TGTGCCAGCAGCCTAATCCAAAGTAGTGAAGCTTTCTTT.

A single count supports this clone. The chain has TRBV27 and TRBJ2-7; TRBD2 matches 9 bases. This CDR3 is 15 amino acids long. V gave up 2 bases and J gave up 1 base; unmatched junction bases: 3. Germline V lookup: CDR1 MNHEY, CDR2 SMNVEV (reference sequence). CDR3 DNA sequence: TGTGCCAGCAGTTTAAAAACTAGCGGGTCCTACGAGCAGTACTTC. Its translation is CASSLKTSGSYEQYF.

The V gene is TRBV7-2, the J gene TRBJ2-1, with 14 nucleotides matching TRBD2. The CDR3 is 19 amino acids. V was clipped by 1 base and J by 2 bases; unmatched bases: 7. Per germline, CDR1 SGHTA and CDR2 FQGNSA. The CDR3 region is CASSLEATSGRGAYNEQFF. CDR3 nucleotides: TGTGCCAGCAGCTTAGAGGCGACTAGCGGGAGGGGAGCCTACAATGAGCAGTTCTTC.

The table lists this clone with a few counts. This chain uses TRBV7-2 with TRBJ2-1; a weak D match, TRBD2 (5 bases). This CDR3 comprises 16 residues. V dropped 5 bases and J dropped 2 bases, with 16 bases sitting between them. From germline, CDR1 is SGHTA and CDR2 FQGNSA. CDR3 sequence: CASSRSGSGAYNEQFF. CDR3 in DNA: TGTGCCAGCAGCCGGTCGGGGAGTGGCGCCTACAATGAGCAGTTCTTC.

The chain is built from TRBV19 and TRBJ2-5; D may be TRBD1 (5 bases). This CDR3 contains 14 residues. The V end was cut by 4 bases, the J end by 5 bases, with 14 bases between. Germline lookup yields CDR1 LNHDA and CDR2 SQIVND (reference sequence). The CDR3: CASSKAQAWETQYF. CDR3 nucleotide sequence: TGTGCCAGTAGTAAAGCACAGGCGTGGGAGACCCAGTACTTC.

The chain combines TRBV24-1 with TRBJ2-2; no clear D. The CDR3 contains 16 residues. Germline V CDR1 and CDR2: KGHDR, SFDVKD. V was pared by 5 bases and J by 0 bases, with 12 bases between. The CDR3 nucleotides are TGTGCCACCAGTGCCGATTGGGCAACGAACACCGGGGAGCTGTTTTTT. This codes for CATSADWATNTGELFF.

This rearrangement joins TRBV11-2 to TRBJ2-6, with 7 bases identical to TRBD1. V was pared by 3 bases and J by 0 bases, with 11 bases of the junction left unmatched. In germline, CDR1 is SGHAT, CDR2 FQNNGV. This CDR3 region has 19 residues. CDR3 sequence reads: CASSFKKGQYSSGANVLTF. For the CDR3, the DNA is TGTGCCAGCAGCTTTAAAAAGGGACAGTACAGCTCTGGGGCCAACGTCCTGACTTTC.

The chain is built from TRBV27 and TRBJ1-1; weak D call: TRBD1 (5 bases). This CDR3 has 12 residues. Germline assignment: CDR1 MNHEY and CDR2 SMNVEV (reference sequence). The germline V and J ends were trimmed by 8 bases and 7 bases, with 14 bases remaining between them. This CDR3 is CASSYGAGEAFF. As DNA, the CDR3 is TGTGCCAGCTCCTATGGGGCTGGTGAAGCTTTCTTT.

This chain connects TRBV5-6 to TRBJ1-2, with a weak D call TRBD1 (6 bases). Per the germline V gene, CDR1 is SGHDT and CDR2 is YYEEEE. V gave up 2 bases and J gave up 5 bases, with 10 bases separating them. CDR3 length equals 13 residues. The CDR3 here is CASSFEQGYGYTF. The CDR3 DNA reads TGTGCCAGCAGCTTCGAACAGGGTTATGGCTACACCTTC.

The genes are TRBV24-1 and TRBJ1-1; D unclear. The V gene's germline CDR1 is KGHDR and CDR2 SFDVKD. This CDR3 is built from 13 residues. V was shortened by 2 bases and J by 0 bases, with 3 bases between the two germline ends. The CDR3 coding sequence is TGTGCCACCAGTGATTCGGTGAACACTGAAGCTTTCTTT. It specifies CATSDSVNTEAFF.

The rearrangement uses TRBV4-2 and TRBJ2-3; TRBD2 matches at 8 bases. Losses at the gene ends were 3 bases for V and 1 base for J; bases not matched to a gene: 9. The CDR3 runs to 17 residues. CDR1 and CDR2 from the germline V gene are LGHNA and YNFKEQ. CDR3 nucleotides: TGTGCCAGCAGCCAGGGGACCGGGACTAGGGGCACAGATACGCAGTATTTT. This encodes CASSQGTGTRGTDTQYF.

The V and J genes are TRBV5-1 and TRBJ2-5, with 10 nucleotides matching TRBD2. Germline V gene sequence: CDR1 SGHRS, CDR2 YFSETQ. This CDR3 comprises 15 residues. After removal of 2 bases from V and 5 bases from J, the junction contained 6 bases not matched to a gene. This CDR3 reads CASSFKRGGSETQYF. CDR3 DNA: TGCGCCAGCAGCTTTAAGCGGGGGGGCTCGGAGACCCAGTACTTC.

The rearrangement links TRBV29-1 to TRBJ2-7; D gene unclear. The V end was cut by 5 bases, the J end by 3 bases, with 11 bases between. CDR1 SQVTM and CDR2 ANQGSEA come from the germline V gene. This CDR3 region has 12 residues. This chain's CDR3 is CSVRSPVYEQYF. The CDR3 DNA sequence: TGCAGCGTTCGCAGTCCCGTCTACGAGCAGTACTTC.

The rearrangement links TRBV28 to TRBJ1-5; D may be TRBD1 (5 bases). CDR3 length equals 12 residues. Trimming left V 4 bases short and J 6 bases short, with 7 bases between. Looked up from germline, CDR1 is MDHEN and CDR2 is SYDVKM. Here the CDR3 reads CASSWGGQPQHF. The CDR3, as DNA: TGTGCCAGCAGTTGGGGCGGTCAGCCCCAGCATTTT.

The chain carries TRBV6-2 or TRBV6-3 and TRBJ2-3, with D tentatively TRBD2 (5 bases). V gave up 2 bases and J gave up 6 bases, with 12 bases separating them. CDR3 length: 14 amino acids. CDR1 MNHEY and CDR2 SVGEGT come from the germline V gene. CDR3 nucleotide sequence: TGTGCCAGCAGTTACGCTAGCCCCGCGGATACGCAGTATTTT. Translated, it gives CASSYASPADTQYF.